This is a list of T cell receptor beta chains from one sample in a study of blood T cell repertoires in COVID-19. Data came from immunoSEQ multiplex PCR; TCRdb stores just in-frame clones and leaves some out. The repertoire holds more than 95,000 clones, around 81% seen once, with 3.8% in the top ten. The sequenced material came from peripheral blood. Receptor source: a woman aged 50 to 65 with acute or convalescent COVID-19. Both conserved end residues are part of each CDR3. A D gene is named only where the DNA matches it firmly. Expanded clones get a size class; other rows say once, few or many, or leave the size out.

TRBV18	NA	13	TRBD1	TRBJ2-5	TGTGCCAGTACAGACAGGGGTAAAGAGACCCAGTACTTC	CASTDRGKETQYF
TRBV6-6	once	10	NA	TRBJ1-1	TGTGCCAGCAGACACGCTGAAGCTTTCTTT	CASRHAEAFF
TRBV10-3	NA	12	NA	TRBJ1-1	TGTGCCATCAGTGTAGGGGCCACTGAAGCTTTCTTT	CAISVGATEAFF
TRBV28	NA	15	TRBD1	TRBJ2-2	TGTGCCAGCAGGGCCGGGACAGCGAACACCGGGGAGCTGTTTTTT	CASRAGTANTGELFF
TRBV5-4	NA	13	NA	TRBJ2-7	TGTGCCAGCAGCTTGACAGGGACGGACGAGCAGTACTTC	CASSLTGTDEQYF
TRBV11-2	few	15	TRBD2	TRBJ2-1	TGTGCCAGCAGCTTAGTAGCGGGAGGGCCGGGTGAGCAGTTCTTC	CASSLVAGGPGEQFF
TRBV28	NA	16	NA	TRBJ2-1	TGTGCCAGCAGCCCAGCGGACTCTAGCTCCTACAATGAGCAGTTCTTC	CASSPADSSSYNEQFF
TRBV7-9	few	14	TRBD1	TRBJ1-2	TGTGCCAGCAGTTTCGACAGGGAGTACTATGGCTACACCTTC	CASSFDREYYGYTF
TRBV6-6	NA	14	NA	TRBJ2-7	TGTGCCAGCGAGCAAGGCGGCAGCTCCTACGAGCAGTACTTC	CASEQGGSSYEQYF
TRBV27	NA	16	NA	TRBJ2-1	TGTGCCAGCAAGGGATTGGGAGAACTGGCCTACAATGAGCAGTTCTTC	CASKGLGELAYNEQFF
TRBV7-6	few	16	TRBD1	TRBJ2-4	TGTGCCAGCAGCTTATTGGACGGGACAGGGAAAAACATTCAGTACTTC	CASSLLDGTGKNIQYF
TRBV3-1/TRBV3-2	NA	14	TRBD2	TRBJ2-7	TGTGCCAGCAGCCAAGGACTAGCGGGAGGCGAGCAGTACTTC	CASSQGLAGGEQYF
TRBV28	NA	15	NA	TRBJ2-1	TGTGCCAGCAGGGGACTTTTGAGCTCCTACAATGAGCAGTTCTTC	CASRGLLSSYNEQFF
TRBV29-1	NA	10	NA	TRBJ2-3	TGCAGCGTACTCACAGATACGCAGTATTTT	CSVLTDTQYF
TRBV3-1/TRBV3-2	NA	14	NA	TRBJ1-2	TGTGCCAGCAGCCAAGCCGACAGCAACTATGGCTACACCTTC	CASSQADSNYGYTF
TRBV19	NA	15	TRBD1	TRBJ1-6	TGTGCCAGTATCGCAGGGGGCGCCGGGAATTCACCCCTCCACTTT	CASIAGGAGNSPLHF
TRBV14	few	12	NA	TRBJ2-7	TGTGCCAGCAGCCAAGATACGGTCGAGCAGTACTTC	CASSQDTVEQYF
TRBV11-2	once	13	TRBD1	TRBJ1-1	TGTGCCAGCAGCCCCGGACAGGGGGCACAAGCTTTCTTT	CASSPGQGAQAFF
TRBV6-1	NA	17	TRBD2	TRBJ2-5	TGTGCCAGCAGTGAACATGGTTTGGCTAGCGGGGGGGGGACCCAGTACTTC	CASSEHGLASGGGTQYF
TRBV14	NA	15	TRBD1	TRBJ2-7	TGTGCCAGCAGCCACCTCCACAGGGGGTATTTCGAGCAGTACTTC	CASSHLHRGYFEQYF
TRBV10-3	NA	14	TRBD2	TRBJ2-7	TGTGCCATCAGTGAGGGCGGGAGCTCCTACGAGCAGTACTTC	CAISEGGSSYEQYF
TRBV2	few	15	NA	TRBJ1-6	TGTGCCAGCAGGCTGGACAGCCCCTATAATTCACCCCTCCACTTT	CASRLDSPYNSPLHF
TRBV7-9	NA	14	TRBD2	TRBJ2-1	TGTGCCAGCAGTATAGCGGGGTCTTACAATGAGCAGTTCTTC	CASSIAGSYNEQFF
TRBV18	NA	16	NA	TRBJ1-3	TGTGCCAGCTCACCTATAAGAGACAGCTCTGGAAACACCATATATTTT	CASSPIRDSSGNTIYF
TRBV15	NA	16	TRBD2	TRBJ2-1	TGTGCCACCAGCAGAGTGGGGACTAATTCCTACAATGAGCAGTTCTTC	CATSRVGTNSYNEQFF
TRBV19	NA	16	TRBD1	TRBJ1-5	TGTGCCAGTAGTATAGATCCGGGACAGGTCAATCAGCCCCAGCATTTT	CASSIDPGQVNQPQHF
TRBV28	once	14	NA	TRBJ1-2	TGTGCCAGCAGTTTAGCAGGGCTGACTTATGGCTACACCTTC	CASSLAGLTYGYTF
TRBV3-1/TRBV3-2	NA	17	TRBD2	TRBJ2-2	TGTGCCAGCAGCCAAGGACTAGCGGGGGGTTTCGCCGGGGAGCTGTTTTTT	CASSQGLAGGFAGELFF
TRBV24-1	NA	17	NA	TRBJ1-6	TGTGCCACCCTTCACTTAAGGACAATTCCCATTAATTCACCCCTCCACTTT	CATLHLRTIPINSPLHF
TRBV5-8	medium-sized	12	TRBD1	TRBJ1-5	TGTGCCAGCAGCACTAGGACAGGGCCCCAGCATTTT	CASSTRTGPQHF
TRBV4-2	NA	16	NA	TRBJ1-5	TGTGCCAGCAGCCAAGATTTCGGGGGGTTGCGTCAGCCCCAGCATTTT	CASSQDFGGLRQPQHF
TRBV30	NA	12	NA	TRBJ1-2	TGTGCCTGGAGTGGCCGGTTCTATGGCTACACCTTC	CAWSGRFYGYTF
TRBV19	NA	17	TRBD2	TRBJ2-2	TGTGCCAGTAGAGGTCTAGCGGGAGGTGGGAACACCGGGGAGCTGTTTTTT	CASRGLAGGGNTGELFF
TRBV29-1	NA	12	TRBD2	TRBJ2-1	TGCAGCGCGAAGACTAGCGGCAATGAGCAGTTCTTC	CSAKTSGNEQFF
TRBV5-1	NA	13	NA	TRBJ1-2	TGCGCCAGCAGCGGGCTAGACAGCTATGGCTACACCTTC	CASSGLDSYGYTF
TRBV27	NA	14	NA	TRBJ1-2	TGTGCCAGCAGTCTAACCGGGAGAGTAACAGGCTACACCTTC	CASSLTGRVTGYTF
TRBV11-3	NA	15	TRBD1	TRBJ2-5	TGTGCCAGCAGCCCAGGACAGGGCTTGGCCGAGACCCAGTACTTC	CASSPGQGLAETQYF
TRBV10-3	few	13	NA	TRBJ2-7	TGTGCCATCACCTCAGGGAAGGGTACCGAGCAGTACTTC	CAITSGKGTEQYF
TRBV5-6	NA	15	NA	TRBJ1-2	TGTGCCAGCAGCTTTCAACAGGGAATCTTCTATGGCTACACCTTC	CASSFQQGIFYGYTF
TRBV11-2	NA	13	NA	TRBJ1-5	TGTGCCAGCAGCTTAATGGCCAATCAGCCCCAGCATTTT	CASSLMANQPQHF
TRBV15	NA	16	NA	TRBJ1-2	TGTGCCACCAGCAGAGCGGGGACTGAAGCTAACTATGGCTACACCTTC	CATSRAGTEANYGYTF
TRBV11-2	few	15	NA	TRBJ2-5	TGTGCCAGCAGCCCAGGGGTTCTTAGAGAAGAGACCCAGTACTTC	CASSPGVLREETQYF
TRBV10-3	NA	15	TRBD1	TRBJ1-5	TGTGCCATCAGTGCCCAGGGGGTCGGCAATCAGCCCCAGCATTTT	CAISAQGVGNQPQHF
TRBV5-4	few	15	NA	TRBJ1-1	TGTGCCAGCAGCTTGGACAGGCCTCCGAACACTGAAGCTTTCTTT	CASSLDRPPNTEAFF
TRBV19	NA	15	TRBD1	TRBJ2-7	TGTGCCAGTAGTATGACGCAGGGGGCTTTCTACGAGCAGTACTTC	CASSMTQGAFYEQYF
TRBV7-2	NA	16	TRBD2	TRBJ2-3	TGTGCCAGCAGACGCACCGGGACTAGCATCACAGATACGCAGTATTTT	CASRRTGTSITDTQYF
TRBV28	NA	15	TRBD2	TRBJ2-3	TGTGCCAGCAGTTTATACGCGGGAGGCGCAGATACGCAGTATTTT	CASSLYAGGADTQYF
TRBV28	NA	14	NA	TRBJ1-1	TGTGCCAGCAGTTTAGGTCTGGGCAGCACTGAAGCTTTCTTT	CASSLGLGSTEAFF
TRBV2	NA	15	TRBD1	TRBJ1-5	TGTGCCAGCAGTGGACAGGGGTTGACCAATCAGCCCCAGCATTTT	CASSGQGLTNQPQHF
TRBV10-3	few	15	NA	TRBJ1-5	TGTGCCATCAGTGAGTCAGGAGGGATTCATCAGCCCCAGCATTTT	CAISESGGIHQPQHF
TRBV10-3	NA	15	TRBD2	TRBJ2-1	TGTGCCATCAGTGAGTCTTTAGCGGGGCCGAATGAGCAGTTCTTC	CAISESLAGPNEQFF